The sequence of this TCR beta chain was determined in a study of T cell repertoires in cytomegalovirus infection. Germline V lookup: CDR1 SGHTA, CDR2 FQGNSA. The ends lost 10 bases at V and 5 bases at J; junction bases unmatched: 14. CDR3 length: 14 amino acids. The table lists this clonotype with a few counts. Its antigen remains unknown. TCRdb recomputed calls from the reads with MiXCR, one row per CDR3 protein. The sample holds 550,000 to 700,000 distinct CDR3 sequences, over 35% seen once. The V gene is TRBV7-2, the J gene TRBJ2-7; 7 positions match TRBD2. The sequence was obtained from a human donor in good health (CMV status not recorded). Some clones in this sample may be carry-over from other donors' samples. The starting material was cultured PBMCs, obtained from culture after CMV antigen stimulation. The CDR3 is CATQAGLAAHEQYF. The CDR3 DNA reads TGTGCCACCCAAGCGGGATTGGCGGCGCACGAGCAGTACTTC.